The clone carrying this T cell receptor (beta chain) came up a few times. The target antigen is unknown. The data were obtained in a study of CD8 T cells in ankylosing spondylitis. TCRdb processed the 5' RACE reads anew with MiXCR; each CDR3 protein has one entry. The table shows over 600,000 distinct CDR3 sequences, with around 20% occurring only once. Study-wide results and caveats: CD8+ disease-linked clones were present at relatively low frequencies in blood. It appeared that ankylosing spondylitis blood was characterized by a TCR beta motif of several highly homologous variants.

J was trimmed by 2 bases and V by 0 bases; bases with no gene match: 9. Germline CDR1 and CDR2: SGDLS and YYNGEE. This CDR3 is built from 18 residues. This chain links TRBV9 with TRBJ2-3, with 10 bases matching TRBD2. The clonotype was recovered from a male donor with ankylosing spondylitis. Sequences were obtained from blood, either unsorted or a sorted T cell fraction (not recorded which). The CDR3 DNA sequence: TGTGCCAGCAGCGTAGCTAGCGGGGGCCAACTTAACACAGATACGCAGTATTTT. This gives the protein CASSVASGGQLNTDTQYF.